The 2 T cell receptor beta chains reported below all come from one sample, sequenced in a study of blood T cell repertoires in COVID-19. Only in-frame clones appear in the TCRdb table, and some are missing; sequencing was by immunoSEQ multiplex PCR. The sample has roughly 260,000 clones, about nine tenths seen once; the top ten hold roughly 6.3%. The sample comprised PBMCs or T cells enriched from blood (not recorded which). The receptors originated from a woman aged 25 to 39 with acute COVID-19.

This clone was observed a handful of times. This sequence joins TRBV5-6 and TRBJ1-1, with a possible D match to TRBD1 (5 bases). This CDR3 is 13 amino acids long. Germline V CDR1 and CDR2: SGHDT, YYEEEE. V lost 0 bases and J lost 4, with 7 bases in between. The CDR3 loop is CASSLGGGTEAFF. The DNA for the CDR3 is TGTGCCAGCAGCTTGGGCGGGGGCACTGAAGCTTTCTTT.

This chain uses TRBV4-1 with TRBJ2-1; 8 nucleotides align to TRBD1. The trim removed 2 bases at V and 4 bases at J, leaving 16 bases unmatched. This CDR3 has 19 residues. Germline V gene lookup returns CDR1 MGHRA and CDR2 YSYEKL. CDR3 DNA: TGCGCCAGCAGCCAAACTCAGGGGGCTAATCATTTTCTGTACAATGAGCAGTTCTTC. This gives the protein CASSQTQGANHFLYNEQFF.